The rows below give T cell receptor beta chains drawn from one sample of a study of shared clonotypes between healthy human individuals. Method: immunoSEQ multiplex PCR; TCRdb's copy keeps in-frame clones and lacks some. The sample contains fewer than 1.6 million clones, roughly 98.5% of which appear only once. Input material: naive CD4+ T cells sorted from blood. Source of these receptors: a man aged 25 to 40 in good health. Both conserved end residues are part of each CDR3. The D gene is left open where the match is weak. The size of a clone is reported for some rows only, either as once, few or many, or as a class for expanded clones.

j_call clone_size v_call d_call cdr3_nt cdr3_aa
TRBJ2-7 . TRBV5-4 TRBD2 TGTGCCAGCAGCCTAGCGGGAGCGTCCTTCCCGTACTTC CASSLAGASFPYF
TRBJ2-3 . TRBV7-9 TRBD2 TGTGCCAGCAGCTTAGGTGGGACTAGCGGGAGCACAGATACGCAGTATTTT CASSLGGTSGSTDTQYF
TRBJ1-5 . TRBV7-8 . TGTGCCAGCAGTCGCGACTTAAATCAGCCCCAGCATTTT CASSRDLNQPQHF
TRBJ1-2 . TRBV28 . TGTGCCAGCAGTTTAGTAGGGAGGCCCTATGGCTACACCTTC CASSLVGRPYGYTF
TRBJ2-2 . TRBV19 . TGTGCCAGTAGTATTTCAGTCGGGGAGCTGTTTTTT CASSISVGELFF
TRBJ2-7 . TRBV14 TRBD2 TGTGCCAGCAGCCAACGATGGGCTAGCGGTTCCTACGAGCAGTACTTC CASSQRWASGSYEQYF
TRBJ2-2 once TRBV28 . TGTGCCAGCAGTCTCGACGGTGATGGGACCGGGGAGCTGTTTTTT CASSLDGDGTGELFF
TRBJ2-6 once TRBV18 . TGTGCCAGCTCACCAGGTTCTGGGGCCAACGTCCTGACTTTC CASSPGSGANVLTF
TRBJ2-3 once TRBV6-6 TRBD1 TGTGCCAGCAGTTACTTGACAGGGTTGGTTGGAGATACGCAGTATTTT CASSYLTGLVGDTQYF
TRBJ2-5 once TRBV7-9 . TGTGCCAGCAGCCTAACCCGAGAGACCCAGTACTTC CASSLTRETQYF
TRBJ2-6 . TRBV19 TRBD1 TGTGCCAGCAGAGGGGACAGGGGCCCCTCTGGGGCCAACGTCCTGACTTTC CASRGDRGPSGANVLTF
TRBJ2-6 . TRBV28 . TGTGCCAGCAGTTTTTCAGGGACGAAGGCCAACGTCCTGACTTTC CASSFSGTKANVLTF
TRBJ2-1 . TRBV19 . TGTGCCAGTAGTATTGGTAGGTTTGTATCTGGGGGGATCTCCTACAATGAGCAGTTCTTC CASSIGRFVSGGISYNEQFF
TRBJ2-5 . TRBV21-1 . TGTGCCAGCAGCGCGACGACCATGGGCCAGCGGAGAATACAAGAGACCCAGTACTTC CASSATTMGQRRIQETQYF
TRBJ1-1 . TRBV7-9 . TGTGCCAGCAGCTTAAGGGGGTGGGGAACTGAAGCTTTCTTT CASSLRGWGTEAFF
TRBJ2-2 . TRBV7-2 . TGTGCCAGCAGCCGCCAGGGGTACACCGGGGAGCTGTTTTTT CASSRQGYTGELFF
TRBJ2-2 once TRBV7-6 . TGTGCCAGCAGTCTAGGGCGGGTACCGCTCGCGGAGACCGGGGAGCTGTTTTTT CASSLGRVPLAETGELFF
TRBJ2-4 . TRBV27 . TGTGCCAGCAGTCGTCGACAGGGACTAGCCAAAAACATTCAGTACTTC CASSRRQGLAKNIQYF
TRBJ2-1 . TRBV18 . TGTACCAGCTCACCAGGGCTTGGTGGCGATGAGCAGTTCTTC CTSSPGLGGDEQFF
TRBJ1-4 . TRBV6-1 . TGTGCCAGCAGTGATACGGGTGGCTCAACTAATGAAAAACTGTTTTTT CASSDTGGSTNEKLFF
TRBJ2-7 . TRBV5-1 TRBD1 TGCGCCAGCAGCAAAAACCGGGACAGGTCAGACGAGCAGTACTTC CASSKNRDRSDEQYF
TRBJ1-4 once TRBV7-9 TRBD1 TGTGCCAGCAGCCTGCTTAGATCCGGGACAGGTATCGATGAAAAACTGTTTTTT CASSLLRSGTGIDEKLFF
TRBJ1-5 . TRBV18 TRBD1 TGTGCCAGCTCACCAGGGACAGGAAGCAATCAGCCCCAGCATTTT CASSPGTGSNQPQHF
TRBJ2-5 . TRBV6-1 . TGTGCCATCCGGTTGCGGGAGACCCAGTACTTC CAIRLRETQYF
TRBJ1-4 . TRBV5-1 . TGCGCCAGCAGCTTGAATGCTGGGGTTGAAAAACTGTTTTTT CASSLNAGVEKLFF
TRBJ2-1 . TRBV19 . TGTGCCAGTAGTATACTAGCCACGATCTCCTACAATGAGCAGTTCTTC CASSILATISYNEQFF
TRBJ2-7 . TRBV5-1 TRBD2 TGCGCCAGCAGCCACGGACTAGCGGGAGTGGGCGAGCAGTACTTC CASSHGLAGVGEQYF
TRBJ1-5 . TRBV10-3 . TGTGCCATCAGTGACCGAAATCAGCCCCAGCATTTT CAISDRNQPQHF
TRBJ2-7 . TRBV5-5 . TGTGCCAGCAGCCTACAGGTGACCTACGAGCAGTACTTC CASSLQVTYEQYF
TRBJ1-2 . TRBV29-1 . TGCAGCGGGATGGACAGATCTAACTATGGCTACACCTTC CSGMDRSNYGYTF
TRBJ2-1 . TRBV7-9 . TGTGCCAGCAGCGTCGTCGAACCCGCCGTCAATGAGCAGTTCTTC CASSVVEPAVNEQFF
TRBJ2-7 . TRBV19 . TGTGCCAGTACCAAATCGGCCTGGTCATCCTACGAGCAGTACTTC CASTKSAWSSYEQYF
TRBJ2-6 . TRBV7-9 . TGTGCCAGCAGCTTAGACTCGGGGTCCTCTGGGGCCAACGTCCTGACTTTC CASSLDSGSSGANVLTF
TRBJ2-2 . TRBV5-1 . TGCGCCAGCAGCAAAGGCACCGGGGAGCTGTTTTTT CASSKGTGELFF
TRBJ2-7 . TRBV7-9 . TGTGCCAGCACCTTGCGGGAATTGAGCTCCTACGAGCAGTACTTC CASTLRELSSYEQYF
TRBJ2-1 . TRBV5-1 . TGCGCCAGCAGCTTGGAGCTGTGGGGGAAGGGGCATGAGCAGTTCTTC CASSLELWGKGHEQFF
TRBJ2-2 . TRBV27 . TGTGCCAGCAGTTTATCAGTCAGGTGGGGGACCGGGGAGCTGTTTTTT CASSLSVRWGTGELFF
TRBJ2-5 . TRBV27 . TGTGCCAGCAGTCCAACTGAGACTAGACTTCAAGAGACCCAGTACTTC CASSPTETRLQETQYF
TRBJ1-5 . TRBV28 . TGTGCCAGCAGCCCAACAGGGAGGAATCAGCCCCAGCATTTT CASSPTGRNQPQHF
TRBJ2-3 . TRBV27 TRBD2 TGTGCCAGCAGTTTGGGGGGGAGCGGGAGATGGGCAGATACGCAGTATTTT CASSLGGSGRWADTQYF
TRBJ2-1 . TRBV11-1 . TGTGCCAGCAGCCCCCCTGGCTCCTACAATGAGCAGTTCTTC CASSPPGSYNEQFF
TRBJ2-7 . TRBV15 TRBD1 TGTGCCACCAGCAGAGAGGACAGGCTTTACGAGCAGTACTTC CATSREDRLYEQYF
TRBJ2-7 . TRBV30 TRBD2 TGTGCCTGGGATTTTCGACGGGTGACTAGCGGTACCTACGAGCAGTACTTC CAWDFRRVTSGTYEQYF
TRBJ1-5 . TRBV6-1 . TGTGCCAGCAGTGGACAGGTTAATAGCAATCAGCCCCAGCATTTT CASSGQVNSNQPQHF
TRBJ2-1 . TRBV18 . TGTGCCAGCTCACCACTGACTAGGAGTTGGGGTGAGCAGTTCTTC CASSPLTRSWGEQFF
TRBJ2-5 . TRBV6-5 TRBD2 TGTGCCAGCAGACACGGCGGGAGGGCCAGGGAGACCCAGTACTTC CASRHGGRARETQYF
TRBJ1-1 . TRBV7-9 . TGTGCCAGCAGCTTAGCTTTTCGGGGTGGGACTGAAGCTTTCTTT CASSLAFRGGTEAFF
TRBJ2-5 . TRBV9 TRBD1 TGTGCCAGCAGCGTAGCTGGTGGCAGGGGGGAGACCCAGTACTTC CASSVAGGRGETQYF
TRBJ2-5 . TRBV7-6 TRBD2 TGTGCCAGCAGCTTTTTCGGGACTAGAAGGCAAGAGACCCAGTACTTC CASSFFGTRRQETQYF
TRBJ2-1 . TRBV27 . TGTGCCAGCAGTTTAGTCTTCCCCTACAATGAGCAGTTCTTC CASSLVFPYNEQFF
TRBJ2-7 . TRBV29-1 . TGCAGCGTTGAGGGGCTAGCGAGATACGAGCAGTACTTC CSVEGLARYEQYF
TRBJ2-1 once TRBV18 TRBD2 TGTGCCAGCTCACCACTAGCGGGGAACGAATACAATGAGCAGTTCTTC CASSPLAGNEYNEQFF
TRBJ2-5 . TRBV29-1 . TGCAGCGCCGAGGGTCAGGGTGGGGAGACCCAGTACTTC CSAEGQGGETQYF
TRBJ2-7 . TRBV28 . TGTGCCAGCAGTTTATTCGACTTAATCCCTACCCACTACGAGCAGTACTTC CASSLFDLIPTHYEQYF
TRBJ2-7 . TRBV18 . TGTGCCAGCTCACTCACCTCCGGGACTTCACGGGACGAGCAGTACTTC CASSLTSGTSRDEQYF
TRBJ2-7 . TRBV2 TRBD2 TGTGCCAAAGGACTAGCGGGAGTTAGCGAGCAGTACTTC CAKGLAGVSEQYF
TRBJ2-7 once TRBV28 TRBD1 TGTGCCAGCAGTTTCTTGGGACAGGGGGTAGGAGGAGAGCAGTACTTC CASSFLGQGVGGEQYF
TRBJ2-1 . TRBV19 TRBD2 TGTGCCAGTAGAATACATAGCGGGAGGGCCGAGAATGAGCAGTTCTTC CASRIHSGRAENEQFF
TRBJ2-7 once TRBV6-6 TRBD2 TGTGCCACCGTACGGGACCCTAGCGGGTGGGGCGCGCAGTACTTC CATVRDPSGWGAQYF
TRBJ1-2 . TRBV7-9 . TGTGCCAGCAGCTTAGTATCATATGGCTACACCTTC CASSLVSYGYTF